Below, 5 T cell receptor beta chains from the same sample are listed, as sequenced in a study of cytomegalovirus exposure and HLA in healthy donors. In the PCR, 60 Vbeta and 13 Jbeta primers were used. Generated by immunoSEQ multiplex PCR, the TCRdb table keeps only in-frame clones and is missing some. The table records around 210,000 clones, about 78% of them present only once. The sample comprised PBMCs. These receptors all stem from a woman younger than 45 in good health and CMV-seronegative.

V and J are TRBV5-1 and TRBJ2-2; D is perhaps TRBD2 (6 bases). Germline V gene lookup returns CDR1 SGHRS and CDR2 YFSETQ. CDR3 length: 16 amino acids. Trimming removed 1 base from V and 6 bases from J, with 16 bases in between. CDR3 sequence reads: CASSLLTGRSSGELFF. The CDR3 coding sequence is TGCGCCAGCAGCTTGTTGACGGGGAGGTCTTCCGGGGAGCTGTTTTTT.

This clone was counted only a few times. V gene TRBV20-1 combines with J gene TRBJ2-5; no clear D gene. V was clipped by 6 bases and J by 5 bases, with 10 bases between them. The germline V gene encodes CDR1 DFQATT and CDR2 SNEGSKA (reference sequence). The CDR3 is made up of 11 amino acids. CDR3 DNA: TGCAGTGCCCCCAGTGTTGAGACCCAGTACTTC. Translated, it gives CSAPSVETQYF.

The J gene is TRBJ2-2, the V gene TRBV27; the match to TRBD2 covers 9 bases. Unmatched junction bases numbered 8, after V lost 11 bases and J lost 4 bases. Germline loops: CDR1 MNHEY, CDR2 SMNVEV (reference sequence). The CDR3 is 14 amino acids. CDR3 sequence: CAAGGKLGTGELFF. The DNA of the CDR3 is TGTGCCGCGGGGGGGAAACTAGGCACCGGGGAGCTGTTTTTT.

The genes are TRBV30 and TRBJ2-1, with D unclear. Germline assignment: CDR1 GTSNPN and CDR2 SVGIG (reference sequence). The CDR3 length is 13 residues. Trimming took 4 bases from V and 10 from J, leaving 17 bases between them. CDR3 loop: CAWTIAPRWEQFF. The CDR3 DNA follows: TGTGCCTGGACAATTGCTCCTCGGTGGGAGCAGTTCTTC.

The rearrangement joins TRBV4-1 to TRBJ1-2; no definite D call. The ends were cut back, 7 bases at V and 3 bases at J, with 15 bases in the middle. Germline CDR1 reads MGHRA; CDR2 reads YSYEKL. The CDR3 spans 14 residues. CDR3 sequence: CASTRSLEDYGYTF. The DNA of the CDR3 is TGCGCCAGCACCCGATCCTTGGAGGACTATGGCTACACCTTC.